A selection of T cell receptor beta chains follows, all from one sample in a study of graft-versus-host responses after intestinal transplantation. These receptors lack a known antigen. This table comes from immunoSEQ multiplex PCR, and its TCRdb copy is limited to in-frame clones, with some not included. The data hold tens of thousands of clones, with around 90% observed a single time. The source was unstimulated CD4+ T cells sorted from spleen or lymph node cells, collected before intestinal transplant. The receptors derive from a human donor who received an intestinal transplant. The CDR3 runs from the conserved cysteine through the conserved F or W. Fields, in order: CDR3 protein, CDR3 DNA, V gene, J gene, D gene, clone size. D genes are given only for firm matches. Size is stated for part of the rows, as once, few or many counts, or as a class when the clone is expanded.

CAWITKRVYSYEQYF	TGTGCCTGGATAACAAAGCGGGTTTACTCCTACGAGCAGTACTTC	TRBV30	TRBJ2-7	-	-
CASSRDKYNEQFF	TGTGCCAGCTCCCGGGATAAGTACAATGAGCAGTTCTTC	TRBV6-5	TRBJ2-1	-	-
CASSLWVPGDNYQPQHF	TGTGCCAGCAGCTTATGGGTGCCGGGGGACAATTATCAGCCCCAGCATTTT	TRBV7-2	TRBJ1-5	-	-
CASSLGGAGAYEQYF	TGTGCCAGCAGCTTGGGGGGTGCGGGAGCCTACGAGCAGTACTTC	TRBV5-4	TRBJ2-7	TRBD2	-
CATSRDTLAGVIEQYF	TGTGCCACCAGCAGAGATACACTAGCGGGAGTTATCGAGCAGTACTTC	TRBV15	TRBJ2-7	TRBD2	-
CASRSGTYQPQHF	TGTGCCAGCAGATCTGGGACGTATCAGCCCCAGCATTTT	TRBV6-5	TRBJ1-5	-	-
CASSRRQGPNEKLFF	TGCGCCAGCAGCCGGAGACAGGGACCTAATGAAAAACTGTTTTTT	TRBV4-1	TRBJ1-4	TRBD1	-
CAISTGNYNEQFF	TGTGCCATCAGCACCGGGAACTACAATGAGCAGTTCTTC	TRBV10-3	TRBJ2-1	-	few
CASSQGAVTGELFF	TGTGCCAGTTCACAGGGTGCGGTCACCGGGGAGCTGTTTTTT	TRBV19	TRBJ2-2	-	-
CASSLVSLASDRDEQFF	TGTGCCAGCAGCTTGGTGTCCCTAGCGAGTGATAGGGATGAGCAGTTCTTC	TRBV5-6	TRBJ2-1	-	-
CASSARVSDEQYF	TGTGCCAGCAGTGCCAGGGTTTCGGACGAGCAGTACTTC	TRBV6-1	TRBJ2-7	-	-